This is a list of T cell receptor beta chains from one sample in a study of Ad26.COV2.S vaccination and SARS-CoV-2 variants. TCRdb keeps only in-frame clones here, not all; method: immunoSEQ multiplex PCR. The sample yields about 320,000 clones, almost 90% seen once. Here the sequenced sample was peripheral blood, taken in a trial of Ad26.COV2.S vaccine versus placebo. The receptor source for this set is a person between 18 and 65 years old who received the Ad26.COV2.S COVID-19 vaccine or a placebo. CDR3s include the opening cysteine and the closing phenylalanine or tryptophan. D genes are given only for firm matches. Expanded clones are given a class, and other clones once, few, many or no size at all.

>TRBJ1-2|.|.|TRBV19
CASSPVQALNYGYTF
TGTGCCAGTAGTCCAGTACAGGCCCTTAACTATGGCTACACCTTC
>TRBJ2-5|.|.|TRBV29-1
CSVGFETQYF
TGCAGCGTTGGTTTTGAGACCCAGTACTTC
>TRBJ2-2|.|TRBD1|TRBV6-5
CASSYKGRTGTGELFF
TGTGCCAGCAGTTACAAGGGTCGGACAGGCACCGGGGAGCTGTTTTTT
>TRBJ1-5|.|TRBD1|TRBV4-2
CASSQEDRASDQPQHF
TGTGCCAGCAGCCAAGAGGACAGGGCATCGGATCAGCCCCAGCATTTT
>TRBJ2-2|.|TRBD1|TRBV9
CASSVGQGVTGELFF
TGTGCCAGCAGCGTTGGACAGGGGGTCACCGGGGAGCTGTTTTTT
>TRBJ2-5|.|.|TRBV7-9
CASRGGGETQYF
TGTGCCAGCAGGGGTGGTGGGGAGACCCAGTACTTC
>TRBJ2-1|.|TRBD2|TRBV6-5
CASSYSGLAGYEQFF
TGTGCCAGCAGTTACTCGGGACTAGCGGGATACGAGCAGTTCTTC
>TRBJ1-3|once|.|TRBV6-6
CASTLQSISGNTIYF
TGTGCCAGCACCCTCCAGAGTATCAGTGGAAACACCATATATTTT
>TRBJ1-3|.|TRBD1|TRBV12-3/TRBV12-4
CASTNRGHHTIYF
TGTGCCAGCACAAACAGGGGGCATCACACCATATATTTT
>TRBJ2-3|.|.|TRBV6-4
CASSNVTGGVDTQYF
TGTGCCAGCAGTAACGTCACCGGAGGAGTAGATACGCAGTATTTT
>TRBJ1-5|once|.|TRBV6-5
CASSYGEANQPQHF
TGTGCCAGCAGTTACGGGGAGGCCAATCAGCCCCAGCATTTT
>TRBJ2-2|few|.|TRBV4-2
CASTQGTNTGELFF
TGTGCCTCTACGCAGGGAACGAACACCGGGGAGCTGTTTTTT
>TRBJ1-5|.|.|TRBV27
CASSINLQGRQPQHF
TGTGCCAGCAGTATAAACTTACAGGGACGTCAGCCCCAGCATTTT
>TRBJ2-1|.|TRBD1|TRBV19
CASSIRDRGQYEQFF
TGTGCCAGTAGTATACGGGACAGGGGGCAGTATGAGCAGTTCTTC
>TRBJ1-2|.|TRBD1|TRBV7-2
CASSLPVKTGTGSYGYTF
TGTGCCAGCAGCTTACCTGTAAAGACCGGGACAGGGAGCTATGGCTACACCTTC
>TRBJ2-3|.|.|TRBV12-3/TRBV12-4
CASTQPQDTQYF
TGTGCCAGCACTCAACCCCAGGATACGCAGTATTTT
>TRBJ2-2|.|.|TRBV30
CAWRKAGGVGELFF
TGTGCCTGGAGAAAGGCGGGTGGAGTCGGGGAGCTGTTTTTT
>TRBJ1-2|once|.|TRBV7-9
CATPLNDRQEYGYTF
TGTGCCACCCCTTTAAACGATCGACAGGAGTATGGCTACACCTTC
>TRBJ2-1|.|.|TRBV11-3
CASRRGHGNNEQFF
TGTGCCAGCAGGCGGGGGCATGGGAACAATGAGCAGTTCTTC
>TRBJ2-1|.|.|TRBV29-1
CSVEGTRTSENEQFF
TGCAGCGTTGAAGGGACGAGGACATCAGAAAATGAGCAGTTCTTC